Listed below are T cell receptor beta chains from one sample, sequenced in a study of cytomegalovirus exposure and HLA in healthy donors. The data were produced by immunoSEQ multiplex PCR, yet TCRdb's version contains in-frame clones alone and is incomplete. The table has 100,000 to 150,000 clones, more than 65% seen once. The sequencing sample was made of PBMCs. These receptors came from a man aged 18-30 years in good health and CMV-seropositive. CDR3s include the opening cysteine and the closing phenylalanine or tryptophan. The order of the fields is V gene, clone size, D gene, J gene, CDR3 DNA, CDR3 protein. D genes are given only for firm matches. Some rows mark clone size as missing; the rest say once, few, many or name a class of expanded clone.

v_gene: TRBV7-2
abundance: .
d_gene: TRBD2
j_gene: TRBJ2-1
CDR3nt: TGTGCCAGCAGGATAAAAGGACTAGCGGCCAACCTGAACTACAATGAGCAGTTCTTC
CDR3aa: CASRIKGLAANLNYNEQFF

v_gene: TRBV30
abundance: once
d_gene: .
j_gene: TRBJ1-3
CDR3nt: TGTGCCTGTGAGAGGGGGACAGGAAACACCATATATTTT
CDR3aa: CACERGTGNTIYF

v_gene: TRBV30
abundance: .
d_gene: .
j_gene: TRBJ1-2
CDR3nt: TGTGCCTGGAGCCAGATAATCGGCTACACCTTC
CDR3aa: CAWSQIIGYTF

v_gene: TRBV19
abundance: .
d_gene: .
j_gene: TRBJ1-5
CDR3nt: TGTGCCAGTAGTATGATCCGGGACAAGAATCAGCCCCAGCATTTT
CDR3aa: CASSMIRDKNQPQHF

v_gene: TRBV6-4
abundance: .
d_gene: TRBD1
j_gene: TRBJ1-2
CDR3nt: TGTGCCAGCAGTGGCCCAACCCCGGGGGACAGCATCTTCCCCTATGGCTACACCTTC
CDR3aa: CASSGPTPGDSIFPYGYTF

v_gene: TRBV5-6
abundance: .
d_gene: TRBD1
j_gene: TRBJ1-5
CDR3nt: TGTGCCAGCAGCTCCGGACAGGGAAAATTCCAGCATTTT
CDR3aa: CASSSGQGKFQHF

v_gene: TRBV27
abundance: .
d_gene: .
j_gene: TRBJ2-3
CDR3nt: TGTGCCAGCAAGTGGACAGCCCGAGATACGCAGTATTTT
CDR3aa: CASKWTARDTQYF

v_gene: TRBV9
abundance: .
d_gene: .
j_gene: TRBJ1-2
CDR3nt: TGTGCCAGCAGCGTACTGGGGGGAGGCTACACCTTC
CDR3aa: CASSVLGGGYTF

v_gene: TRBV2
abundance: .
d_gene: .
j_gene: TRBJ1-6
CDR3nt: TGTGCCAGCAGTGATACCAGTTATTCACCCCTCCACTTT
CDR3aa: CASSDTSYSPLHF

v_gene: TRBV10-3
abundance: .
d_gene: .
j_gene: TRBJ1-6
CDR3nt: TGTGCCATCAGTGAACTGGGGCAGGGTAATTCACCCCTCCACTTT
CDR3aa: CAISELGQGNSPLHF

v_gene: TRBV4-1
abundance: .
d_gene: .
j_gene: TRBJ1-4
CDR3nt: TGCGCCAGCAGCCAAGAACGTGCAGGGATGTATGAAAAACTGTTTTTT
CDR3aa: CASSQERAGMYEKLFF

v_gene: TRBV2
abundance: .
d_gene: TRBD1
j_gene: TRBJ1-1
CDR3nt: TGTGCCAGCAGTGCACGGGGACAGGGGGTGTTCACTGAAGCTTTCTTT
CDR3aa: CASSARGQGVFTEAFF

v_gene: TRBV11-1
abundance: few
d_gene: .
j_gene: TRBJ1-1
CDR3nt: TGTGCCAGCAGCCCGGACAGACTGAACACTGAAGCTTTCTTT
CDR3aa: CASSPDRLNTEAFF

v_gene: TRBV5-5
abundance: .
d_gene: .
j_gene: TRBJ1-3
CDR3nt: TGTGCCAGCAGCTTGTCAGGTTCGGGATTGGACACCATATATTTT
CDR3aa: CASSLSGSGLDTIYF

v_gene: TRBV4-2
abundance: .
d_gene: TRBD1
j_gene: TRBJ2-7
CDR3nt: TGTGCCAGCAGCCAAAGACCGGGACAGGGGGCGGGAAGGTACTTC
CDR3aa: CASSQRPGQGAGRYF

v_gene: TRBV1
abundance: .
d_gene: .
j_gene: TRBJ1-3
CDR3nt: TGCACCAGCAGTCTAACCCGGGACAGAAAACTCTCTGGAAACACCATATATTTT
CDR3aa: CTSSLTRDRKLSGNTIYF

v_gene: TRBV9
abundance: .
d_gene: .
j_gene: TRBJ1-3
CDR3nt: TGTGCCAGCAGCCAATCCACGGCCAGGTCGGGAAACACCATATATTTT
CDR3aa: CASSQSTARSGNTIYF

v_gene: TRBV19
abundance: .
d_gene: TRBD1
j_gene: TRBJ2-1
CDR3nt: TGTGCCAGTGCGTACCAGGGGGCTGTAGATGAGCAGTTCTTC
CDR3aa: CASAYQGAVDEQFF

v_gene: TRBV19
abundance: .
d_gene: TRBD1
j_gene: TRBJ1-3
CDR3nt: TGTGCCAGTAGTCCGGGACAGGAGCATAACACCATATATTTT
CDR3aa: CASSPGQEHNTIYF

v_gene: TRBV9
abundance: .
d_gene: TRBD1
j_gene: TRBJ2-2
CDR3nt: TGTGCCAGCAGCACATGGACAGGGGGGGACGGGGAGCTGTTTTTT
CDR3aa: CASSTWTGGDGELFF

v_gene: TRBV5-1
abundance: .
d_gene: .
j_gene: TRBJ1-2
CDR3nt: TGCGCCAGCAGCTTGGGGGCAGCGGTTAACTATGGCTACACCTTC
CDR3aa: CASSLGAAVNYGYTF

v_gene: TRBV19
abundance: .
d_gene: .
j_gene: TRBJ1-2
CDR3nt: TGTGCCAGTAGTTTCCGCGCAACCCGACAGAGCTATGGCTACACCTTC
CDR3aa: CASSFRATRQSYGYTF